This TCR beta chain is from a study of tumor-infiltrating lymphocytes in primary liver carcinoma. Study background: Roughly 3.5 to 8 million productive TCRbeta reads came from each sample, comparable across tissue types.

Findings and limits, study-wide: Blood trailed tumors significantly in top-250-clone fraction (p = 0.039).

CDR1 is MNHNY, CDR2 SVGAGI, per germline (reference sequence). This CDR3 is 15 amino acids long. Trimming took 4 bases from V and 4 from J, leaving 16 bases between them. This clonotype was counted only a few times. The antigen remains undetermined. The source of the blood RNA was unsorted whole blood, and germline DNA was extracted as well. None of the patients had received treatment, and all had chronic HBV infection. Making TCR beta cDNA involved approximately 480 ng total RNA and a constant-region primer. A slightly modified ARM-PCR protocol with three nested multiplex PCR rounds produced these TCR beta libraries. For roughly 10 cycles apiece, the opening two PCR rounds ran with TRBV1-TRBV30 forward primers and a C-beta reverse primer. TCRdb re-called the multiplex PCR reads with MiXCR, one entry per CDR3 protein. Here the sample spans 300,000 to 350,000 distinct CDR3 sequences, almost 60% being singletons.

The TCR originated in a woman in her twenties or thirties with primary liver carcinoma and hepatitis B virus infection. V gene TRBV6-6 combines with J gene TRBJ2-5; the D gene is possibly TRBD1 (6 bases). The specimen sequenced was peripheral blood. The CDR3 DNA reads TGTGCCAGCAGTTCCTACCAGGGGTCGGGAGAGACCCAGTACTTC. It codes for CASSSYQGSGETQYF.